This T cell receptor beta chain was observed in a study of CD8 T cells in ankylosing spondylitis. Study-level findings and limits: A CD8+ phenotype characterized the disease-linked clones, which were relatively rare in peripheral blood. Reportedly, disease-linked clones are significantly enriched in ankylosing spondylitis patients' matched synovial fluid. The study identified a TCR beta motif of under ten highly homologous variants that appeared characteristic of ankylosing spondylitis blood.

Generation of TCR beta libraries employed quantitative 5'-RACE incorporating molecular barcodes. TCRdb passed the 5' RACE reads through MiXCR, listing each CDR3 protein once. The sample holds 190,000 or so distinct CDR3 sequences, roughly 12% seen once. The CDR3 loop spans 12 amino acids. V was clipped by 3 bases and J by 3 bases, with 6 bases between them. Germline CDR1 and CDR2: SGDLS and YYNGEE. As concerns this clonotype: The antigen is undetermined.

The source is a male donor with ankylosing spondylitis or in good health (not recorded which). The V and J genes are TRBV9 and TRBJ1-1, with D unclear. The specimen was blood, either unsorted or a sorted T cell fraction (not recorded which). CDR3: CASSGWDTEAFF. CDR3 DNA sequence: TGTGCCAGCAGCGGCTGGGACACTGAAGCTTTCTTT.